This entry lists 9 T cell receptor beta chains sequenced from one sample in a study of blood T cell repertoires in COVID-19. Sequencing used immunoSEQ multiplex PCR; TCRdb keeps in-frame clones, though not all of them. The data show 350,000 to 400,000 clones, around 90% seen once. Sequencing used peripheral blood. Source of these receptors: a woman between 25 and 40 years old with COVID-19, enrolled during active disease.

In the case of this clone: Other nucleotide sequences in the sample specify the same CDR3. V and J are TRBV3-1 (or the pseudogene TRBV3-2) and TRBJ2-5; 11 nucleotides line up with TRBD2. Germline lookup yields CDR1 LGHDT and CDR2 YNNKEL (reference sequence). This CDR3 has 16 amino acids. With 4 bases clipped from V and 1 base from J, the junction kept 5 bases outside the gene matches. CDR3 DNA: TGTGCCAGCAGCCCCCGCCTAGCGGGGGGCCAAGAGACCCAGTACTTC. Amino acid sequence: CASSPRLAGGQETQYF.

In nucleotides, the CDR3 is TGTGCCAGCAGCTTAACCTTGGACGGCGGGGCTTTCTTT. It is translated as CASSLTLDGGAFF. The chain links TRBV11-2 to TRBJ1-1; D gene ambiguous. This CDR3 is built from 13 residues. The ends were cut back, 2 bases at V and 11 bases at J, with 15 bases in the middle. Germline CDR1 and CDR2: SGHAT and FQNNGV.

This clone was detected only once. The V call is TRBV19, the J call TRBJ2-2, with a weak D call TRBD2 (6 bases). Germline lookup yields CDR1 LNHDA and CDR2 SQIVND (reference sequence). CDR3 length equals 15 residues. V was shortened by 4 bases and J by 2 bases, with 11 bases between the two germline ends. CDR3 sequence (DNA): TGTGCCAGTAGTAGGTTGGGGGGAAACACCGGGGAGCTGTTTTTT. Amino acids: CASSRLGGNTGELFF.

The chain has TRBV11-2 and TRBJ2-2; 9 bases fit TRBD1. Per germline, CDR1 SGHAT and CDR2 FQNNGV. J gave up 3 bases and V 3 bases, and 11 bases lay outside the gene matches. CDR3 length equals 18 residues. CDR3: CASSFAGQGLWDTGELFF. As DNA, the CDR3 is TGTGCCAGCAGCTTCGCGGGACAGGGCTTATGGGACACCGGGGAGCTGTTTTTT.

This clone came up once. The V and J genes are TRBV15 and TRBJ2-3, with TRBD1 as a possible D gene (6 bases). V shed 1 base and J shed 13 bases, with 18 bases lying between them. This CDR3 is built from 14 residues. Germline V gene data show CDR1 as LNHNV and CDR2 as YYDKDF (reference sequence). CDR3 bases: TGTGCCACCAGCAGAGCCCCGGACAGCAATAGGGAGTATTTT. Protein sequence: CATSRAPDSNREYF.

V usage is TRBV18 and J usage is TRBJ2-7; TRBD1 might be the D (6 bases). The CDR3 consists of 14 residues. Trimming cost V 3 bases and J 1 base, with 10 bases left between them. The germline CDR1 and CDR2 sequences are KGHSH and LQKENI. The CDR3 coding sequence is TGTGCCAGCTCACCGGCAGGACAGTCCTACGAGCAGTACTTC. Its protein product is CASSPAGQSYEQYF.

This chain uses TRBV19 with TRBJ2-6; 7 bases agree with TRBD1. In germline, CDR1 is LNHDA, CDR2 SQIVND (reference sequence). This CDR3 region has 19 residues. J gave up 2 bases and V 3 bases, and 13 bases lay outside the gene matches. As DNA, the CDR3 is TGTGCCAGTAGTATCCTCTACAGGGGAATGTTCACTGGGGCCAACGTCCTGACTTTC. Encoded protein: CASSILYRGMFTGANVLTF.

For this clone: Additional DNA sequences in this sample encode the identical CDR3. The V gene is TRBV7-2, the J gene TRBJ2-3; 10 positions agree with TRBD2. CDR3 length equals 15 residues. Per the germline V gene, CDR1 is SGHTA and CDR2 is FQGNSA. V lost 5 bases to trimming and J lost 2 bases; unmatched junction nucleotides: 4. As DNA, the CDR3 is TGTGCCAGCAGCAATAGCGGGGGGTACACAGATACGCAGTATTTT. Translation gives CASSNSGGYTDTQYF.

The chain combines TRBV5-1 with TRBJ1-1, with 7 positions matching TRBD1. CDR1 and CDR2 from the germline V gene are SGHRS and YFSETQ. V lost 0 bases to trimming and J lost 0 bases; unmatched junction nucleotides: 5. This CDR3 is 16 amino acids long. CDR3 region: CASSLADRPMNTEAFF. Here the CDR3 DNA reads TGCGCCAGCAGCTTGGCGGACAGGCCAATGAACACTGAAGCTTTCTTT.